What follows describes a single T cell receptor (beta chain). The data belong to a study of T cell responses to AZD1222 COVID-19 vaccine. The overall study: Recipients boosted at about 4 weeks or about 12 weeks are pooled.

Assay used: immunoSEQ multiplex PCR; TCRdb lists only in-frame clones, some missing. This sample has 90,000 to 120,000 clones; about 93% occur once, and the top ten carry around 20%. The CDR3 covers 13 residues. The V and J ends lost 4 bases and 6 bases, in that order; junction bases with no gene match: 3. Germline CDR1 and CDR2: SGHRS and YFSETQ. The source is an adult in good health. The specimen was peripheral blood, collected on day 0 of AZD1222 vaccination. The chain joins TRBV5-1 to TRBJ2-2; 7 bases match TRBD1. The CDR3 sequence: CASSRDSPGELFF. The CDR3 bases are TGCGCCAGCAGCCGGGACAGCCCCGGGGAGCTGTTTTTT.